Below, 21 T cell receptor beta chains from the same sample are listed, as sequenced in a study of T cell responses to AZD1222 COVID-19 vaccine. Profiled with immunoSEQ multiplex PCR; TCRdb holds only in-frame clones, not every one. Of some 95,000 clones listed, under 90% are singletons. Source: peripheral blood, taken on day 0 of MenACWY control vaccination. These receptors came from an adult in good health.

The count of this clone is one. V gene TRBV6-2 or TRBV6-3 combines with J gene TRBJ2-7; maybe TRBD1 (5 bases). The V gene's germline CDR1 is MNHEY and CDR2 SVGEGT. This CDR3 spans 12 amino acids. V lost 5 bases and J lost 3, with 8 bases in between. CDR3 DNA sequence: TGTGCCAGCAGTGTCCAGGGCTACGAGCAGTACTTC. It translates to CASSVQGYEQYF.

The chain links TRBV11-3 to TRBJ2-1; TRBD2 matches 11 bases. After removal of 1 base from V and 4 bases from J, the junction contained 3 bases not matched to a gene. The germline V gene has CDR1 SGHNT and CDR2 YENEEA. The CDR3 contains 16 residues. The CDR3 loop reads CASSLASGGTYNEQFF. In DNA form, the CDR3 reads TGTGCCAGCAGCTTAGCTAGCGGGGGGACGTACAATGAGCAGTTCTTC.

This clone has just one count. This rearrangement joins TRBV12-2 to TRBJ1-1; the table's D call of TRBD1 was not tested on the DNA. TRBV12-2 is a listed pseudogene. This CDR3 has 17 amino acids. CDR3 protein: CASRLEPRTGVATEAFF. CDR3 DNA sequence: TGTGCAAGTCGCTTAGAACCCCGAACAGGGGTGGCAACTGAAGCTTTCTTT.

The chain recombines TRBV5-4 with TRBJ2-1; TRBD2 matches at 11 bases. The CDR3 contains 16 residues. Per the germline V gene, CDR1 is SGHNT and CDR2 is YYREEE (reference sequence). With 0 bases clipped from V and 4 bases from J, the junction kept 3 bases outside the gene matches. CDR3 in amino acids: CASSLGASGGYNEQFF. CDR3 DNA sequence: TGTGCCAGCAGCTTGGGGGCTAGCGGGGGGTACAATGAGCAGTTCTTC.

The gene calls are TRBV4-1 and TRBJ1-2, with a possible D match to TRBD1 (6 bases). V shed 0 bases and J shed 8 bases, with 13 bases lying between them. Germline CDR1 MGHRA, CDR2 YSYEKL. The length of the CDR3 is 14 residues. CDR3: CASSQESGARGYTF. The CDR3 nucleotides are TGCGCCAGCAGCCAAGAATCAGGGGCCCGGGGCTACACCTTC.

The chain carries TRBV4-1 and TRBJ2-2, with TRBD1 matching over 9 bases. Per the germline V gene, CDR1 is MGHRA and CDR2 is YSYEKL. Germline trimming cut 1 base from V and 7 bases from J; bases unmatched to any gene: 4. The CDR3 totals 15 residues. As DNA, the CDR3 is TGCGCCAGCAGCCAAGCGGGACAGGGCTACGGGGAGCTGTTTTTT. Translating it yields CASSQAGQGYGELFF.

The gene calls are TRBV5-1 and TRBJ2-1, with unresolved D. Per germline, CDR1 SGHRS and CDR2 YFSETQ. Trimming cost V 0 bases and J 4 bases, with 11 bases left between them. The CDR3 is made up of 15 amino acids. The CDR3, as DNA: TGCGCCAGCAGCTTGGTCACCCCAGAGTACAATGAGCAGTTCTTC. Translated, it gives CASSLVTPEYNEQFF.

The rearrangement joins TRBV6-2 or TRBV6-3 to TRBJ2-2; D not resolved. Deletions cut 4 bases from V and 6 bases from J, with 3 bases between. The CDR3 loop spans 11 amino acids. Looked up from germline, CDR1 is MNHEY and CDR2 is SVGEGT. The CDR3 nucleotides are TGTGCCAGCAGTTCGGCCGGGGAGCTGTTTTTT. As protein: CASSSAGELFF.

This clone was counted a few times. This sequence joins TRBV19 and TRBJ1-5; no firm D call. Trimming took off 3 bases at V and 5 bases at J, with 14 bases between the two ends. The CDR3 sequence is 15 residues long. CDR1 is LNHDA, CDR2 SQIVND, per germline (reference sequence). The CDR3 DNA reads TGTGCCAGTAGTATGTCGCCGTCTGATTATCAGCCCCAGCATTTT. This sequence encodes CASSMSPSDYQPQHF.

The chain uses TRBV30 and TRBJ1-6; TRBD1 might be the D (5 bases). Trimming cost V 6 bases and J 5 bases, with 14 bases left between them. The CDR3 consists of 14 residues. In germline, CDR1 is GTSNPN, CDR2 SVGIG (reference sequence). The CDR3 reads CACGRGRDNSPLHF. In DNA form, the CDR3 reads TGTGCCTGTGGCCGGGGGAGAGATAATTCACCCCTCCACTTT. Supplemented by reference TRBV30 and TRBJ1-6, the full variable domain reads SQTIHQWPATLVQPVGSPLSLECTVEGTSNPNLYWYRQAAGRGLQLLFYSVGIGQISSEVPQNLSASRPQDRQFILSSKKLLLSDSGFYLCACGRGRDNSPLHFGNGTRLTVT.

This chain links TRBV6-5 with TRBJ1-2; tentative D call: TRBD1 (5 bases). The CDR3 has 15 residues. Trimming took 6 bases from V and 6 from J, leaving 20 bases between them. Germline V gene lookup returns CDR1 MNHEY and CDR2 SVGAGI. The CDR3 here is CASRALFQGMDGYTF. The CDR3 DNA is TGTGCCAGCAGAGCCCTGTTCCAGGGAATGGATGGCTACACCTTC.

This clone has a single count. This sequence joins TRBV29-1 and TRBJ2-7, with 9 nucleotides matching TRBD2. Trimming took 3 bases from V and 0 from J; bases not matched to a gene: 6. The CDR3 contains 15 residues. Germline V gene sequence: CDR1 SQVTM, CDR2 ANQGSEA. The CDR3 loop reads CSVDLTSGSSYEQYF. As DNA, the CDR3 is TGCAGCGTTGACTTGACTAGCGGCTCCTCCTACGAGCAGTACTTC.

The genes are TRBV5-1 and TRBJ2-1, with 10 bases identical to TRBD2. V was pared by 7 bases and J by 8 bases, with 12 bases of the junction left unmatched. The CDR3 runs 15 residues. Germline CDR1 is SGHRS and CDR2 is YFSETQ. CDR3 amino acids: CASQAILAGDDEQFF. As DNA, the CDR3 is TGCGCCAGCCAAGCGATCCTAGCGGGGGATGATGAGCAGTTCTTC.

The genes are TRBV18 and TRBJ1-4; tentative D call: TRBD1 (6 bases). The germline V gene encodes CDR1 KGHSH and CDR2 LQKENI. V was pared by 3 bases and J by 5 bases, with 7 bases between. This CDR3 comprises 13 residues. Here the CDR3 reads CASSPDRNEKLFF. The CDR3 DNA follows: TGTGCCAGCTCACCGGACAGAAATGAAAAACTGTTTTTT.

This chain uses TRBV11-3 with TRBJ2-7; tentatively, D is TRBD2 (5 bases). The CDR3 extends over 15 amino acids. V shed 1 base and J shed 2 bases, with 12 bases lying between them. In germline, CDR1 is SGHNT, CDR2 YENEEA. DNA of the CDR3: TGTGCCAGCAGCTTAGGGGGAGCAGCCACCTACGAGCAGTACTTC. It translates to CASSLGGAATYEQYF.

This clone was recorded once. The chain employs TRBV18 and TRBJ1-5, with a possible D match to TRBD1 (5 bases). The V end was cut by 6 bases, the J end by 4 bases, with 19 bases between. Germline loops: CDR1 KGHSH, CDR2 LQKENI. The CDR3 is 16 amino acids. CDR3 sequence (DNA): TGTGCCAGCTCTCCCGGGGGACGGGGAAATAATCAGCCCCAGCATTTT. This encodes CASSPGGRGNNQPQHF.

The rearrangement links TRBV29-1 to TRBJ1-5; a possible D gene is TRBD1 (5 bases). The CDR3 has 13 residues. Germline loops: CDR1 SQVTM, CDR2 ANQGSEA. Trimming shortened V by 4 bases and J by 5 bases, and 12 bases separated the two germline ends. The CDR3 region is CSVAAQVDQPQHF. The CDR3 bases are TGCAGCGTTGCAGCACAGGTCGATCAGCCCCAGCATTTT.

V is TRBV4-2 and J is TRBJ1-1; 8 nucleotides match TRBD1. This CDR3 has 15 residues. The V segment lost 2 bases and the J segment 2 bases; nucleotides outside the gene matches: 4. Germline V gene data show CDR1 as LGHNA and CDR2 as YNFKEQ. The CDR3 sequence is CASSQTRGRNTEAFF. Written as DNA, the CDR3 is TGTGCCAGCAGCCAAACCAGGGGGCGAAACACTGAAGCTTTCTTT.

The chain combines TRBV6-2 or TRBV6-3 with TRBJ2-2; D is uncertain. CDR3 size: 15 residues. V lost 3 bases, J lost 6 bases, and 14 bases lay in between. Looked up from germline, CDR1 is MNHEY and CDR2 is SVGEGT. The CDR3 sequence is CASSYPDALAGELFF. The DNA of the CDR3 is TGTGCCAGCAGTTATCCGGATGCCCTGGCCGGGGAGCTGTTTTTT.

The count of this clone is one. This chain uses TRBV30 with TRBJ2-7; weak D call: TRBD1 (5 bases). CDR3 length equals 14 residues. The V gene's germline CDR1 is GTSNPN and CDR2 SVGIG (reference sequence). Trimming took off 0 bases at V and 4 bases at J, with 13 bases between the two ends. The CDR3: CAWSVARARYEQYF. CDR3 DNA: TGTGCCTGGAGTGTAGCCAGGGCACGGTACGAGCAGTACTTC.

The gene calls are TRBV6-5 and TRBJ1-2; a weak D match, TRBD1 (6 bases). Germline V gene lookup returns CDR1 MNHEY and CDR2 SVGAGI. This CDR3 comprises 15 residues. With 2 bases removed from V and 4 bases from J, the gap between germline ends came to 14 bases. CDR3 bases: TGTGCCAGCAGTTACACCAGGGGCAATTCCTATGGCTACACCTTC. This sequence encodes CASSYTRGNSYGYTF.